This T cell receptor beta chain was identified during a study of technical replicates of blood from a handful of donors. CDR1 is LNHDA and CDR2 is SQIVND in the germline V gene (reference sequence). The CDR3 is 16 residues long. Trimming took off 7 bases at V and 8 bases at J, with 24 bases between the two ends. Measured with immunoSEQ multiplex PCR; TCRdb has only the in-frame clones, and not every one. This table has 87,000 or so clones, more than 85% appearing once. V usage is TRBV19 and J usage is TRBJ2-1, with TRBD1 as a possible D gene (6 bases). This TCR came from a human donor in good health. The sequenced sample was T cells isolated from PBMCs. The CDR3 spells CASTSIEGMGQYEQFF. CDR3 bases: TGTGCCAGTACCTCCATAGAGGGAATGGGACAATATGAGCAGTTCTTC.